This T cell receptor (beta chain) originates from a study of blood T cell repertoires in COVID-19. Some clones are missing from TCRdb's copy, which holds only in-frame ones; the method was immunoSEQ multiplex PCR. The data show under 200,000 clones, about nine tenths seen once. The CDR3 covers 12 residues. Germline CDR1 is SNHLY and CDR2 is FYNNEI. V lost 4 bases and J 1 base, leaving 4 bases between the germline ends. Sequencing was done on a sample of peripheral blood. The sequence was collected from an older man with acute or convalescent COVID-19. The genes are TRBV2 and TRBJ1-1; no reliable D call. The CDR3 DNA sequence: TGTGCCAGCAGTGCTCGGAACACTGAAGCTTTCTTT. Translation gives CASSARNTEAFF. The full variable domain, rest sourced from reference TRBV2 and TRBJ1-1, is EPEVTQTPSHQVTQMGQEVILRCVPISNHLYFYWYRQILGQKVEFLVSFYNNEISEKSEIFDDQFSVERPDGSNFTLKIRSTKLEDSAMYFCASSARNTEAFFGQGTRLTVV.